This TCR beta chain was found in a study of shared clonotypes between healthy human individuals. Study-wide results and limits: When naive CD4 clonotypes were compared across a handful of donors, approximately 5% were shared.

Sequenced by immunoSEQ multiplex PCR; TCRdb stores in-frame clones only, minus some. This sample has about 2.4 million clones, with around 94% found just once. As for this clone: Antigen unknown.

CDR1 is SGHRS and CDR2 is YFSETQ in the germline V gene. The V end was cut by 0 bases, the J end by 2 bases, with 14 bases between. The CDR3 has 16 amino acids. J is TRBJ1-1 and V is TRBV5-1, with a tentative D call TRBD1 (6 bases). This TCR was recovered from a man younger than 30 in good health. The specimen was naive CD4+ T cells sorted from blood. Sample subset: CD45RA+ positively selected. The CDR3 DNA follows: TGCGCCAGCAGCTTGGAAGGGGGGGCGGCCAACACTGAAGCTTTCTTT. As protein: CASSLEGGAANTEAFF.